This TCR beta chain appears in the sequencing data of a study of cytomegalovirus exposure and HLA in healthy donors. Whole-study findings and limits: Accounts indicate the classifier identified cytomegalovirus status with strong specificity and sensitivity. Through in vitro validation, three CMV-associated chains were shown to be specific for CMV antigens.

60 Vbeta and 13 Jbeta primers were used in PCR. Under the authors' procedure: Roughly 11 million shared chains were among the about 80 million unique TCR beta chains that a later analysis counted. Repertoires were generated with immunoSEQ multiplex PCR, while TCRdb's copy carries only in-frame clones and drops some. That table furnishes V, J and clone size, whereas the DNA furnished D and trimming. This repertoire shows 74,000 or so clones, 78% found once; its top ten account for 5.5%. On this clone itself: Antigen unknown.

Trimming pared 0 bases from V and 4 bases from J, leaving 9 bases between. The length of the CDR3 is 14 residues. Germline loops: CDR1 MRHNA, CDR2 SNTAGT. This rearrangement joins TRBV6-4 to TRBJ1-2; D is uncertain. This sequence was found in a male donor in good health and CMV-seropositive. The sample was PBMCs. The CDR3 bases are TGTGCCAGCAGTGACTCCCCAGGTCGCTATGGCTACACCTTC. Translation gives CASSDSPGRYGYTF.